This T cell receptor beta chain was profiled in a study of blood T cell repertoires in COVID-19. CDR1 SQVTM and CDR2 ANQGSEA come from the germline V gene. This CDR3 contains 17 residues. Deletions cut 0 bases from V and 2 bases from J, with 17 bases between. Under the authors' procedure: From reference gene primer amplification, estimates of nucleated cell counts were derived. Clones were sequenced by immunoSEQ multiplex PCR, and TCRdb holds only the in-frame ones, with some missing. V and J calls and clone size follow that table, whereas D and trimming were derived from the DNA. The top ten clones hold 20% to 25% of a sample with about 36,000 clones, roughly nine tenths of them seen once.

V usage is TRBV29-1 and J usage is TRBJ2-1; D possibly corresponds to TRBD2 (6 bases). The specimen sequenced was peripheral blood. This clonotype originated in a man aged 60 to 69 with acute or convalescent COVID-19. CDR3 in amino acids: CSVEDPRLVSAYNEQFF. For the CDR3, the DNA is TGCAGCGTTGAAGATCCAAGACTAGTATCAGCCTACAATGAGCAGTTCTTC.